Shown below are 31 T cell receptor beta chains from a single sample sequenced in a study of T-cell memory formation after mild COVID-19. TCRdb re-called the 5' RACE reads with MiXCR, one entry per CDR3 protein. This table has about 620,000 distinct CDR3 sequences, 18% appearing once. The sequenced material came from PBMCs or a T cell subset sorted from them (not recorded which). The receptors come from an adult woman who had mild COVID-19 (a few samples of this study predate the infection). Cell type and time point are not known.

This clonotype has a handful of counts. The rearrangement uses TRBV23-1 and TRBJ2-1, with D possibly matching TRBD1 (6 bases). TRBV23-1 is placed among ORFs of uncertain function. V lost 6 bases, J lost 5 bases, and 14 bases lay in between. CDR3 size: 14 residues. CDR3 region: CASRNDRSNNEQFF. The CDR3, as DNA: TGCGCCAGCAGAAATGACAGGTCCAACAATGAGCAGTTCTTC.

In this sample, this clonotype turned up a few times. J is TRBJ2-1 and V is TRBV5-1; TRBD2 is a possible D gene (6 bases). Per the germline V gene, CDR1 is SGHRS and CDR2 is YFSETQ. The CDR3 is 15 amino acids. Trimming stripped 2 bases from V and 7 bases from J, with 16 bases between. CDR3 loop: CASSLEAGLGNEQFF. The CDR3 DNA reads TGCGCCAGCAGCTTAGAGGCGGGACTCGGGAATGAGCAGTTCTTC.

This clonotype came up a few times. V and J are TRBV2 and TRBJ2-7; TRBD2 is a possible D gene (5 bases). V lost 1 base and J lost 3, with 7 bases in between. This CDR3 is built from 13 residues. From germline, CDR1 is SNHLY and CDR2 FYNNEI. CDR3 DNA: TGTGCCAGCAGTGAAGGGGAGAACTACGAGCAGTACTTC. It is translated as CASSEGENYEQYF.

The V call is TRBV7-8, the J call TRBJ2-7; D remains unclear. Germline V gives CDR1 SGHVS, CDR2 FQNEAQ. V was cut by 3 bases and J by 6 bases, with 9 bases left in between. The CDR3 consists of 12 residues. The CDR3 is CASSFDPTEQYF. CDR3 bases: TGTGCCAGCAGCTTCGACCCCACCGAGCAGTACTTC.

This clonotype was detected once. This chain joins TRBV7-3 and TRBJ1-3; weak D call: TRBD1 (6 bases). The CDR3 is 17 amino acids. Germline assignment: CDR1 SGHTA and CDR2 FQGTGA. With 5 bases removed from V and 0 bases from J, the gap between germline ends came to 17 bases. CDR3 DNA sequence: TGTGCCAGCAGCCCGACCCGGGACATGAGCTCTGGAAACACCATATATTTT. Its translation: CASSPTRDMSSGNTIYF.

The rearrangement joins TRBV27 to TRBJ2-2, with TRBD2 matching 7 bases. This CDR3 has 14 residues. With 3 bases clipped from V and 6 bases from J, the junction kept 4 bases outside the gene matches. Looked up from germline, CDR1 is MNHEY and CDR2 is SMNVEV (reference sequence). CDR3 in DNA: TGTGCCAGCAGTTTGGGGAGGGAGTCCGGGGAGCTGTTTTTT. Translated: CASSLGRESGELFF.

Only a few counts were recorded for this clonotype. The V call is TRBV4-1, the J call TRBJ1-5, with D unclear. The CDR3 sequence is 14 residues long. Germline V gene data show CDR1 as MGHRA and CDR2 as YSYEKL. V shed 4 bases and J shed 7 bases, with 14 bases lying between them. The CDR3 reads CASSPTSLGQPQHF. DNA for the CDR3: TGCGCCAGCAGCCCCACATCCCTGGGGCAGCCCCAGCATTTT.

A few counts support this clonotype. The rearrangement joins TRBV7-2 to TRBJ2-7; D not certain. V was pared by 1 base and J by 3 bases, with 19 bases between. Germline V gene sequence: CDR1 SGHTA, CDR2 FQGNSA. This CDR3 contains 17 residues. CDR3 region: CASSLEGKTRTFYEQYF. The CDR3 DNA reads TGTGCCAGCAGCTTAGAGGGTAAAACGCGGACCTTCTACGAGCAGTACTTC.

This clonotype was counted a few times. The CDR3 DNA is TGCAGTGCTAGCAGCGATTTTAGCAATCAGCCCCAGCATTTT. Translated, it gives CSASSDFSNQPQHF. The chain joins TRBV20-1 to TRBJ1-5; D unclear. V was trimmed by 3 bases and J by 0 bases, leaving 9 bases between them. Germline V gives CDR1 DFQATT, CDR2 SNEGSKA (reference sequence). The CDR3 has 14 residues.

Only a few counts were recorded for this clonotype. The rearrangement uses TRBV4-1 and TRBJ1-1; D might be TRBD1 (5 bases). This CDR3 contains 15 residues. Germline V CDR1 and CDR2: MGHRA, YSYEKL. The V and J ends lost 4 bases and 3 bases respectively, with 15 bases between them. CDR3 nucleotides: TGCGCCAGCAGCCTAGCGGGGAGGGGATACACTGAAGCTTTCTTT. Translating gives CASSLAGRGYTEAFF.

This clonotype appeared many times. The chain has TRBV2 and TRBJ1-2; 9 bases are a match to TRBD1. CDR3 length: 14 amino acids. Germline CDR1 and CDR2: SNHLY and FYNNEI. The ends lost 8 bases at V and 8 bases at J; junction bases unmatched: 12. Here the CDR3 DNA reads TGTGCCAGCTCACAACCGGAGGGGACAGGGGGCTACACCTTC. It is translated as CASSQPEGTGGYTF.

There are a few counts of this clonotype. The chain recombines TRBV12-3 or TRBV12-4 with TRBJ2-1; 9 bases match TRBD2. J lost 15 bases, V lost 2 bases, and 8 bases had no gene match. This CDR3 is 13 amino acids long. The DNA for the CDR3 is TGTGCCAGCAGTTTATTAGCGGGGGCGCTAGGGTTCTTC. This encodes CASSLLAGALGFF.

In its sample, this clonotype was seen a few times. J is TRBJ2-7 and V is TRBV6-5; D is unresolved. From germline, CDR1 is MNHEY and CDR2 SVGAGI. Deletions cut 8 bases from V and 0 bases from J, with 11 bases between. The CDR3 extends over 13 amino acids. CDR3 protein: CASHKGLSYEQYF. The CDR3 DNA reads TGTGCCAGCCACAAAGGTCTCTCCTACGAGCAGTACTTC.

This chain connects TRBV12-3 or TRBV12-4 to TRBJ2-1; 8 nucleotides align to TRBD2. The CDR3 contains 14 residues. V was pared by 5 bases and J by 9 bases, with 9 bases of the junction left unmatched. CDR3: CASSIASGWGEQFF. The CDR3 DNA reads as TGTGCCAGCAGTATCGCTAGCGGGTGGGGTGAGCAGTTCTTC.

This sequence joins TRBV5-1 and TRBJ1-5; TRBD1 matches at 8 bases. Germline CDR1 SGHRS, CDR2 YFSETQ. V was pared by 2 bases and J by 7 bases, with 8 bases of the junction left unmatched. CDR3 length: 15 residues. CDR3 nucleotides: TGCGCCAGCAGCTTCGGACAGGGTGGGCAGCAGCCCCAGCATTTT. Protein sequence: CASSFGQGGQQPQHF. The whole variable domain, remainder taken from reference TRBV5-1 and TRBJ1-5, is KAGVTQTPRYLIKTRGQQVTLSCSPISGHRSVSWYQQTPGQGLQFLFEYFSETQRNKGNFPGRFSGRQFSNSRSEMNVSTLELGDSALYLCASSFGQGGQQPQHFGDGTRLSIL.

The sample holds a few counts of this clonotype. The rearrangement joins TRBV7-2 to TRBJ1-5; D is possibly TRBD1 (6 bases). V lost 2 bases to trimming and J lost 7 bases, with 12 bases between them. CDR1 is SGHTA and CDR2 is FQGNSA in the germline V gene. This CDR3 is 14 amino acids long. CDR3 in amino acids: CASSLTGLKQPQHF. The CDR3 DNA follows: TGTGCCAGCAGCTTAACAGGGCTAAAACAGCCCCAGCATTTT. Full variable domain (rest looked up from reference TRBV7-2 and TRBJ1-5): GAGVSQSPSNKVTEKGKDVELRCDPISGHTALYWYRQSLGQGLEFLIYFQGNSAPDKSGLPSDRFSAERTGGSVSTLTIQRTQQEDSAVYLCASSLTGLKQPQHFGDGTRLSIL.

The rearrangement links TRBV7-9 to TRBJ1-1, with 8 bases that match TRBD1. Per germline, CDR1 SEHNR and CDR2 FQNEAQ (reference sequence). CDR3 length equals 14 residues. Germline trimming cut 0 bases from V and 7 bases from J; bases unmatched to any gene: 4. Here the CDR3 reads CASSLAVGQGEAFF. DNA of the CDR3: TGTGCCAGCAGCTTAGCGGTCGGACAGGGTGAAGCTTTCTTT.

J is TRBJ2-1 and V is TRBV5-4; TRBD2 matches 12 bases. V lost 6 bases, J lost 0 bases, and 7 bases stayed unmatched. The germline V gene has CDR1 SGHNT and CDR2 YYREEE (reference sequence). The CDR3 is 17 residues long. CDR3 sequence (DNA): TGTGCCAGCACCCCCCCGACTAGCGGGAGCTCCTACAATGAGCAGTTCTTC. Translated: CASTPPTSGSSYNEQFF.

This clonotype turned up a few times. The V and J genes are TRBV4-3 and TRBJ1-1, with D possibly matching TRBD1 (6 bases). V shed 1 base and J shed 12 bases, with 18 bases lying between them. In germline, CDR1 is LGHNA, CDR2 YSLEER. The CDR3 extends over 14 amino acids. DNA of the CDR3: TGCGCCAGCAGCCAAGGATCGGGGGCGACCGCTTCTTTCTTT. Encoded protein: CASSQGSGATASFF.

This clonotype turned up a few times. This chain links TRBV5-1 with TRBJ1-1; TRBD1 matches 7 bases. Germline V gene lookup returns CDR1 SGHRS and CDR2 YFSETQ. The V gene end was trimmed by 5 bases and the J gene end by 4 bases; junction bases not matched to a gene: 5. CDR3 length: 13 residues. CDR3 nucleotides: TGCGCCAGCAGTTCTTCAGGGGGCACTGAAGCTTTCTTT. Amino acid sequence: CASSSSGGTEAFF.

The chain recombines TRBV19 with TRBJ2-2; D not resolved. V was pared by 6 bases and J by 2 bases, with 13 bases between. The germline V gene has CDR1 LNHDA and CDR2 SQIVND (reference sequence). The CDR3 sequence is 15 residues long. The CDR3 sequence: CASSFLGTNTGELFF. CDR3 nucleotides: TGTGCCAGTAGCTTCTTGGGCACCAACACCGGGGAGCTGTTTTTT.

The table lists this clonotype with many counts. The chain joins TRBV7-3 to TRBJ2-2; 7 bases line up with TRBD1. Germline CDR1 and CDR2: SGHTA and FQGTGA. The CDR3 loop spans 18 amino acids. Losses at the gene ends were 1 base for V and 6 bases for J; bases not matched to a gene: 14. The CDR3 bases are TGTGCCAGCAGCTTAATAAGGAGACAGGGAGTTGGTCCCGGGGAGCTGTTTTTT. Its protein is CASSLIRRQGVGPGELFF.

This chain uses TRBV5-1 with TRBJ1-4, with D maybe TRBD1 (5 bases). Germline lookup yields CDR1 SGHRS and CDR2 YFSETQ. The CDR3 runs 12 residues. V lost 0 bases and J lost 8, with 5 bases in between. DNA of the CDR3: TGCGCCAGCAGCTTGGACAGGGAAAAACTGTTTTTT. Translation: CASSLDREKLFF.

This clonotype was detected only a few times. The J gene is TRBJ2-7, the V gene TRBV4-3; D gene uncertain. Germline values: CDR1 LGHNA, CDR2 YSLEER. V dropped 4 bases and J dropped 4 bases, with 11 bases sitting between them. This CDR3 is built from 13 residues. CDR3 residues: CASSPQLRYEQYF. The CDR3 nucleotides are TGCGCCAGCAGCCCACAACTGAGATACGAGCAGTACTTC.

The V call is TRBV20-1, the J call TRBJ2-4; D not resolved. The CDR3 runs to 13 residues. Germline values: CDR1 DFQATT, CDR2 SNEGSKA (reference sequence). V lost 4 bases to trimming and J lost 5 bases, with 12 bases between them. The CDR3 DNA sequence: TGCAGTGCTATACTGGGCGGCCAAAACATTCAGTACTTC. Amino acids: CSAILGGQNIQYF.

V gene TRBV7-6 combines with J gene TRBJ2-2, with D unclear. Trimming took 6 bases from V and 3 from J, leaving 11 bases between them. The CDR3 has 14 amino acids. Germline V CDR1 and CDR2: SGHVS, FNYEAQ. The CDR3 DNA is TGTGCCAGCAGGGCGATTAGGGACACCGGGGAGCTGTTTTTT. Residues: CASRAIRDTGELFF.

This clonotype has more than one count but fewer than ten. This chain joins TRBV20-1 and TRBJ1-6; a possible D gene is TRBD1 (5 bases). Trimming left V 5 bases short and J 0 bases short, with 11 bases between. Germline CDR1 and CDR2: DFQATT and SNEGSKA (reference sequence). CDR3 size: 15 residues. The CDR3 region is CSAQGSSSYNSPLHF. Written as DNA, the CDR3 is TGCAGTGCTCAGGGCTCGAGCTCCTATAATTCACCCCTCCACTTT.

The rearrangement joins TRBV12-3 or TRBV12-4 to TRBJ2-1; 15 nucleotides align to TRBD2. The CDR3 has 19 amino acids. The trim removed 2 bases at V and 0 bases at J, leaving 5 bases unmatched. Here the CDR3 reads CASSLFWTSGRASYNEQFF. The CDR3 region has the DNA TGTGCCAGCAGTTTATTTTGGACTAGCGGGAGGGCCTCCTACAATGAGCAGTTCTTC.

The chain uses TRBV27 and TRBJ2-6, with D hard to call. The V gene's germline CDR1 is MNHEY and CDR2 SMNVEV (reference sequence). The CDR3 sequence is 16 residues long. The germline V and J ends were trimmed by 4 bases and 0 bases, with 10 bases remaining between them. The CDR3: CASSWGWSSGANVLTF. Written as DNA, the CDR3 is TGTGCCAGCAGTTGGGGTTGGTCCTCTGGGGCCAACGTCCTGACTTTC.

In its sample, this clonotype was seen a few times. The V call is TRBV6-5, the J call TRBJ2-3; 7 nucleotides line up with TRBD1. Germline CDR1 MNHEY, CDR2 SVGAGI. The CDR3 is 15 amino acids. The junction had 10 bases not matched to a gene; V was cut back by 6 bases and J by 4 bases. CDR3 protein: CASRNPTGDSDTQYF. The CDR3 bases are TGTGCCAGCAGGAACCCTACAGGGGATTCAGATACGCAGTATTTT.

This clonotype appeared many times. The J gene is TRBJ2-5, the V gene TRBV29-1, with D hard to call. CDR1 is SQVTM, CDR2 ANQGSEA, per germline. The CDR3 is 11 amino acids. Trimming removed 2 bases at V and 1 base at J, with 2 bases between. The CDR3 region is CSVESQETQYF. The CDR3 region has the DNA TGCAGCGTTGAAAGCCAAGAGACCCAGTACTTC.